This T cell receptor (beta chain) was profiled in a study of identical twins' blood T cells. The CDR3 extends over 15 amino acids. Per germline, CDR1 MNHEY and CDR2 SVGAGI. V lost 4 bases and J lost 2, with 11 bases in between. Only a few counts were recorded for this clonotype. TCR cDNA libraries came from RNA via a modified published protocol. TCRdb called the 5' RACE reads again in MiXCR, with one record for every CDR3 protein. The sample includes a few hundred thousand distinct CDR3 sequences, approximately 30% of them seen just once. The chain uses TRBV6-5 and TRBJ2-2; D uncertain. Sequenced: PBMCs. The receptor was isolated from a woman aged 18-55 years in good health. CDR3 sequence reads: CASSLTETNTGELFF. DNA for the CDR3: TGTGCCAGCAGTTTAACGGAGACTAACACCGGGGAGCTGTTTTTT.